Sequencing of this T cell receptor beta chain was carried out in a study of cytomegalovirus exposure and HLA in healthy donors. CDR3 size: 15 residues. Trimming at V came to 5 bases and at J to 6 bases, leaving 9 bases not matched to a gene. Germline V gives CDR1 SGHVS, CDR2 FQNEAQ. A multiplex PCR was run with 60 Vbeta primers and 13 Jbeta primers. Only in-frame clones appear in the TCRdb table, and some are missing; sequencing was by immunoSEQ multiplex PCR. The sample holds 150,000 to 200,000 clones, roughly 77% seen once. This sequence originates from a woman aged 45-59 years in good health and CMV-seronegative. This rearrangement joins TRBV7-8 to TRBJ1-2; 10 bases are a match to TRBD1. Sequencing was carried out using PBMCs. The CDR3 spells CASSARTGGSDGYTF. The CDR3 bases are TGTGCCAGCAGCGCCCGGACAGGGGGAAGTGATGGCTACACCTTC.